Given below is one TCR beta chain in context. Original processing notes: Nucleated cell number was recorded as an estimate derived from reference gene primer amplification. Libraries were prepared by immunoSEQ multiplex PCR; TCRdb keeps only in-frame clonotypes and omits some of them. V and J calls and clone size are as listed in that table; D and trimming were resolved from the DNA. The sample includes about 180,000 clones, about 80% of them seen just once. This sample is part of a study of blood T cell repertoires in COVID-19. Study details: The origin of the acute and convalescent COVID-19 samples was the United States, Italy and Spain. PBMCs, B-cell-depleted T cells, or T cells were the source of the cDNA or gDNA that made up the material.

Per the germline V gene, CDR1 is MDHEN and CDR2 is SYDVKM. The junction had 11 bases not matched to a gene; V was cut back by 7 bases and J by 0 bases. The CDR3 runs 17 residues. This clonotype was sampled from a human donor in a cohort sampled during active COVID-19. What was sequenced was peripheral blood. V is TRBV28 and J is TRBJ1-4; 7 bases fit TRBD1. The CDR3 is CASTTRGTAATNEKLFF. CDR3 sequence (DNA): TGTGCCAGCACAACTCGAGGGACAGCCGCAACTAATGAAAAACTGTTTTTT. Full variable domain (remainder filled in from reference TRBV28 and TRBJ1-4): DVKVTQSSRYLVKRTGEKVFLECVQDMDHENMFWYRQDPGLGLRLIYFSYDVKMKEKGDIPEGYSVSREKKERFSLILESASTNQTSMYLCASTTRGTAATNEKLFFGSGTQLSVL.